This T cell receptor (beta chain) was identified during a study of blood T cell repertoires in COVID-19. Study overall: Samples taken during acute and convalescent COVID-19 were collected in the United States, Italy and Spain. From T cells, B-cell-depleted T cells, or PBMCs came the material, which was cDNA or gDNA.

The table came from immunoSEQ multiplex PCR; TCRdb's copy has only in-frame clones and leaves some out. The data show around 130,000 clones, 82% seen once. This CDR3 is 16 amino acids long. Losses at the gene ends were 4 bases for V and 1 base for J; bases not matched to a gene: 8. Germline assignment: CDR1 SGHNT and CDR2 YYREEE (reference sequence). The source material was peripheral blood. The receptor's source is a human donor in a cohort sampled during active COVID-19. The genes are TRBV5-4 and TRBJ1-1; 9 positions match TRBD1. The CDR3 is CASSPLDRGGNTEAFF. DNA of the CDR3: TGTGCCAGCAGCCCCTTGGACAGGGGCGGGAACACTGAAGCTTTCTTT. Complete variable domain (other parts from reference TRBV5-4 and TRBJ1-1): ETGVTQSPTHLIKTRGQQVTLRCSSQSGHNTVSWYQQALGQGPQFIFQYYREEENGRGNFPPRFSGLQFPNYSSELNVNALELDDSALYLCASSPLDRGGNTEAFFGQGTRLTVV.